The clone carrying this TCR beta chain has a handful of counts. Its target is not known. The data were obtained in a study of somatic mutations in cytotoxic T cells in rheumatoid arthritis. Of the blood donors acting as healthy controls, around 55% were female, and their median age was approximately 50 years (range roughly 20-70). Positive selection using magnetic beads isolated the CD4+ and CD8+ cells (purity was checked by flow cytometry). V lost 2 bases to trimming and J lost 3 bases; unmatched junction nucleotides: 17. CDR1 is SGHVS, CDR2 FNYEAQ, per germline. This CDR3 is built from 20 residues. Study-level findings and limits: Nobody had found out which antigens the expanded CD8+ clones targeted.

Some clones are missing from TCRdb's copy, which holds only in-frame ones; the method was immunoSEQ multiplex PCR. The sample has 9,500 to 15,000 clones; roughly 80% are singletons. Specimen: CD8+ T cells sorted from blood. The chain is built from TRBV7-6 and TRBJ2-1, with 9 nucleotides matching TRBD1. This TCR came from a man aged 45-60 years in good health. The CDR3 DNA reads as TGTGCCAGCAGCTTAAATACAGGGGGCGCCCTCATATCGGTCTACAATGAGCAGTTCTTC. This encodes CASSLNTGGALISVYNEQFF. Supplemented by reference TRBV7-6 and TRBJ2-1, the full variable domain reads GAGVSQSPRYKVTKRGQDVALRCDPISGHVSLYWYRQALGQGPEFLTYFNYEAQQDKSGLPNDRFSAERPEGSISTLTIQRTEQRDSAMYRCASSLNTGGALISVYNEQFFGPGTRLTVL.